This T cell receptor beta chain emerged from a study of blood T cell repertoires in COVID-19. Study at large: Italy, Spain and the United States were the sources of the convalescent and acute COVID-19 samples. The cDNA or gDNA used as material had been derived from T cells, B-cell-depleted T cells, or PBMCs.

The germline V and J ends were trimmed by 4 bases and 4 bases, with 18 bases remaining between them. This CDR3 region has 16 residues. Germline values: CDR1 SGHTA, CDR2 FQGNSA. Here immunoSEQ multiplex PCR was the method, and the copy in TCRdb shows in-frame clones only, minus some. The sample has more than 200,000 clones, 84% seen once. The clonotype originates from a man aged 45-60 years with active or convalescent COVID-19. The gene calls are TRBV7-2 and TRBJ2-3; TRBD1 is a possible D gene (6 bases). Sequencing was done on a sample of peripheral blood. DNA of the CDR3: TGTGCCAGCAGCTGGACAGCTTCTGGGGGCCCAGATACGCAGTATTTT. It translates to CASSWTASGGPDTQYF.